These 9 T cell receptor beta chains share one sample of origin, sequenced in a study of cytomegalovirus exposure and HLA in healthy donors (dated by TCRdb to about 2017). Library creation used the immunoSEQ multiplex PCR assay. For the multiplex PCR, a mixture combining 60 forward primers for TCR Vbeta segments and 13 reverse primers for TCR Jbeta segments was used. The table comes from immuneACCESS by way of TCRdb, which keeps in-frame sequences with V and J called. Part of the clones is missing from these tables; in studies checked, under half for an unresolved V gene and the rest for unknown reasons. Here the sample has over 70,000 clones; about 80% occur a single time. The ten largest clones take up around 3.2% of the sample. The source material was PBMCs. The receptors here all came from a man in his forties or fifties in good health and CMV-seropositive.

The chain couples TRBV21-1 to TRBJ2-7; the D segment call TRBD2 is taken from the table without a DNA check. TRBV21-1 is labeled a pseudogene. The CDR3 totals 11 residues. CDR3 nucleotides: TGTGCCAGCAGCAAACGGCCCCGCGAGGACTTC. This translates into CASSKRPREDF.

The V and J genes are TRBV29-1 and TRBJ2-3; 8 bases fit TRBD2. From germline, CDR1 is SQVTM and CDR2 ANQGSEA. With V trimmed by 6 bases and J by 2 bases, 4 bases remained unmatched. CDR3 size: 13 residues. Here the CDR3 DNA reads TGCAGCGTAGATAGCGGGGACACAGATACGCAGTATTTT. Its protein is CSVDSGDTDTQYF.

Note on this clone: Sequence at one end of the junction differs from germline and may be a read error. This chain links TRBV5-6 with TRBJ2-5; possibly TRBD2 for D (6 bases). The CDR3 has 14 residues. Germline V gene data show CDR1 as SGHDT and CDR2 as YYEEEE. This chain's CDR3 is CAGSLALGGETQYF. DNA for the CDR3: TGTGCCGGCAGCTTGGCTCTCGGGGGAGAGACCCAGTACTTC.

The table lists this clone with a count of one. V and J are TRBV29-1 and TRBJ2-7; the match to TRBD2 covers 9 bases. Unmatched junction bases numbered 13, after V lost 3 bases and J lost 7 bases. This CDR3 has 15 amino acids. The germline CDR1 and CDR2 sequences are SQVTM and ANQGSEA. The DNA of the CDR3 is TGCAGCGTTGAGACCCCCCGCGGGAGGGTAGTAGAGCAGTACTTC. It codes for CSVETPRGRVVEQYF.

The genes are TRBV9 and TRBJ2-5, with 11 nucleotides matching TRBD1. Trimming removed 4 bases from V and 1 base from J; junction bases left unmatched: 3. Germline lookup yields CDR1 SGDLS and CDR2 YYNGEE. This CDR3 region has 15 residues. CDR3 protein: CASSIGTGGQETQYF. In DNA form, the CDR3 reads TGTGCCAGCAGCATCGGGACAGGGGGCCAAGAGACCCAGTACTTC.

This clone was observed a single time. The V gene is TRBV5-6, the J gene TRBJ2-1; 7 positions match TRBD2. CDR3 length: 15 residues. V lost 5 bases and J lost 5; bases outside the gene matches: 10. Germline loops: CDR1 SGHDT, CDR2 YYEEEE. The CDR3 loop is CASRYSRDYNNEQFF. The CDR3 DNA is TGTGCCAGCAGGTACTCCCGGGACTACAACAATGAGCAGTTCTTC.

V gene TRBV30 combines with J gene TRBJ1-3, with a possible D match to TRBD1 (5 bases). The V gene's germline CDR1 is GTSNPN and CDR2 SVGIG (reference sequence). Trimming removed 0 bases at V and 0 bases at J, with 15 bases between. This CDR3 comprises 17 residues. The CDR3 reads CAWSVPHRGDSGNTIYF. As DNA, the CDR3 is TGTGCCTGGAGTGTACCCCACCGGGGGGACTCTGGAAACACCATATATTTT.

The chain has TRBV10-1 and TRBJ2-7; the match to TRBD2 covers 7 bases. The CDR3 sequence is 13 residues long. V lost 3 bases to trimming and J lost 6 bases; unmatched junction nucleotides: 5. Germline V gene sequence: CDR1 WNHNN, CDR2 SYGVQD (reference sequence). The CDR3 coding sequence is TGCGCCAGCAGTGATGGACTAGTTCGCGAGCAGTACTTC. Translating gives CASSDGLVREQYF.

V is TRBV7-9 and J is TRBJ1-1; D not certain. Germline CDR1 and CDR2: SEHNR and FQNEAQ (reference sequence). The CDR3 loop spans 14 amino acids. Trimming took 1 base from V and 1 from J, leaving 7 bases between them. The CDR3 sequence: CASSLGRENTEAFF. CDR3 DNA: TGTGCCAGCAGCTTAGGTCGGGAGAACACTGAAGCTTTCTTT.